The rows below give T cell receptor beta chains drawn from one sample of a study of response to subunit inactivated influenza vaccine. One entry per CDR3 protein results from TCRdb running MiXCR on the RT-PCR reads. This table holds 500,000 to 550,000 distinct CDR3 sequences, around 25% found once. The data were also submitted as part of a second study, on T cells expressing NK-cell markers.

The sequences come from CD4+ T cells sorted from PBMCs, collected roughly 13 days after vaccination. The receptors stem from a man aged 45-65 years who received an inactivated influenza vaccine. The CDR3 runs from the conserved cysteine through the conserved F or W. Each record gives: CDR3 length, V gene, CDR3 protein.

14,TRBV7-2,CASSLGRSTGELFF
15,TRBV6-1,CASSTLAAVNEKLFF
15,TRBV29-1,CSAITGSTHTGELFF
15,TRBV4-2,CASSQESVGGRGQYF
13,TRBV11-2,CASSPGTRNEQFF
14,TRBV6-5,CASSYSVPTGELFF
17,TRBV15,CATSRGPGRVALGEQFF
14,TRBV5-1,CASASDSYTDTQYF
16,TRBV12-3/TRBV12-4,CASSPGAGHSNQPQHF
14,TRBV7-9,CASSLAVGGFEQYF
16,TRBV5-1,CASSLGPLGPDQPQHF
15,TRBV20-1,CSATPPGQGNTEAFF
14,TRBV28,CASSPGGPKKTQYF
16,TRBV11-2,CASSSSELTRTDTQYF
14,TRBV9,CASSLGTETYEQYF
15,TRBV4-3,CASSLDDDRAYEQYF
14,TRBV6-1,CASRLLNLRDTIYF
15,TRBV7-9,CASTFRAGGANEQFF
12,TRBV6-2/TRBV6-3,CASTQLQETQYF
15,TRBV18,CASSPQGRGNQPQHF
11,TRBV19,CASLWRTEAFF
16,TRBV20-1,CSAKGLAGGPFNEQFF
19,TRBV11-2,CASSLRPSGGITNTGELFF
16,TRBV5-6,CASSLASGRDTDTQYF
13,TRBV7-2,CASSSRTESEAFF
16,TRBV3-1,CASSQGQGPLSDTQYF
13,TRBV29-1,CSVAVTSGNTIYF
16,TRBV7-8,CASSLDSGGAPNTQYF
15,TRBV20-1,CSARGMGGQSYEQYF
14,TRBV25-1,CASREAGGGNEQFF
15,TRBV13,CASSPRRGEGDEQYF
16,TRBV10-1,CASNGRGGGSGNEQFF
15,TRBV5-1,CASSRQAGAHETQYF
13,TRBV20-1,CSAHGQGNQPQHF
13,TRBV3-1,CASSSYASETQYF
15,TRBV20-1,CSARRAGGIIGSQYF
15,TRBV28,CASILTSGYYNEQFF
13,TRBV5-1,CASSLDQGEKLFF
15,TRBV20-1,CSASRGGSGNQPQHF
16,TRBV5-6,CASSLMGAGSTDTQYF
19,TRBV7-8,CASSLISSSRLAGADTQYF
16,TRBV5-5,CASSLGAGPRGETQYF
12,TRBV7-2,CASSLATGGYTF
16,TRBV28,CASSTPGQGARYEQYF
14,TRBV28,CASSLASSNQPQHF
16,TRBV7-9,CASSLTGSSYNSPLHF
16,TRBV4-3,CASSQEYSASYNEQFF
17,TRBV6-1,CASSPPRRTGVGQPQHF
18,TRBV5-1,CASSPDGSGNGGTGELFF
12,TRBV10-3,CAISEAGNTIYF
15,TRBV28,CASSFRTGIRNEQFF
14,TRBV29-1,CSVASRSSYNEQFF